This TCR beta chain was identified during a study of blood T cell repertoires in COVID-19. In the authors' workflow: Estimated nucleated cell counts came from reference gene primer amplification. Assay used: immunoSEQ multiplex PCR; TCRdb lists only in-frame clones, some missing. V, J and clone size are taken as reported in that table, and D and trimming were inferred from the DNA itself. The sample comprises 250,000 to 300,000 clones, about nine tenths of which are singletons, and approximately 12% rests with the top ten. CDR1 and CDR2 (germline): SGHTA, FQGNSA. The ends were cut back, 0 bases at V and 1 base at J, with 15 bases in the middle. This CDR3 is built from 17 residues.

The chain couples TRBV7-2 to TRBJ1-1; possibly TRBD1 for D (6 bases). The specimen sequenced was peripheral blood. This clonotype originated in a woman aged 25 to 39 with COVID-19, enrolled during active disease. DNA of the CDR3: TGTGCCAGCAGCTTAGCCTGGACAGCCCCTCGGAACACTGAAGCTTTCTTT. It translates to CASSLAWTAPRNTEAFF.